A selection of T cell receptor beta chains follows, all from one sample in a study of circulating tumor DNA in untreated peripheral T-cell lymphoma. The method was immunoSEQ multiplex PCR; TCRdb's version includes in-frame clones alone and lacks a portion of them. The repertoire includes thousands of clones, about 90% of them detected once, and 26% sits in the top ten. The material sequenced was cell-free DNA from blood serum. These receptors were taken from a human donor with peripheral T-cell lymphoma. CDR3s include the opening cysteine and the closing phenylalanine or tryptophan. The order of the fields is CDR3 protein, CDR3 DNA, J gene, D gene, clone size, V gene. D genes are given only for firm matches. The listing skips clone size in some rows; elsewhere it reads once, few, many or a size class.

cdr3_aa: CASSPLGTGKNNEQFF
cdr3_nt: TGTGCCAGCAGTCCCCTAGGGACAGGGAAAAACAATGAGCAGTTCTTC
j_call: TRBJ2-1
d_call: TRBD1
clone_size: .
v_call: TRBV9

cdr3_aa: CASRTGPYQETQYF
cdr3_nt: TGTGCCAGCAGGACGGGACCGTACCAAGAGACCCAGTACTTC
j_call: TRBJ2-5
d_call: .
clone_size: .
v_call: TRBV7-9

cdr3_aa: CASTNLGGPSYNEQFF
cdr3_nt: TGTGCCAGCACCAACCTCGGGGGCCCCTCCTACAATGAGCAGTTCTTC
j_call: TRBJ2-1
d_call: .
clone_size: .
v_call: TRBV27

cdr3_aa: CASSRGGDTEAFF
cdr3_nt: TGTGCCAGCAGCCGGGGCGGGGACACTGAAGCTTTCTTT
j_call: TRBJ1-1
d_call: .
clone_size: once
v_call: TRBV5-4

cdr3_aa: CSVGSSTGNTEAFF
cdr3_nt: TGCAGCGTTGGCTCGTCTACGGGTAACACTGAAGCTTTCTTT
j_call: TRBJ1-1
d_call: .
clone_size: .
v_call: TRBV29-1

cdr3_aa: CASNPGAYNEQFF
cdr3_nt: TGTGCCAGCAACCCGGGAGCTTACAATGAGCAGTTCTTC
j_call: TRBJ2-1
d_call: .
clone_size: once
v_call: TRBV2

cdr3_aa: CASSPVGGPYEQYF
cdr3_nt: TGTGCCAGCAGCCCCGTGGGGGGGCCCTACGAGCAGTACTTC
j_call: TRBJ2-7
d_call: .
clone_size: .
v_call: TRBV27

cdr3_aa: CASSPQQYSYNEQFF
cdr3_nt: TGTGCCAGCAGCCCCCAGCAATACTCCTACAATGAGCAGTTCTTC
j_call: TRBJ2-1
d_call: .
clone_size: .
v_call: TRBV11-3

cdr3_aa: CASSLIVTRGGELFF
cdr3_nt: TGTGCCAGCAGTTTGATTGTGACTCGGGGAGGAGAACTGTTTTTT
j_call: TRBJ1-4
d_call: .
clone_size: .
v_call: TRBV28

cdr3_aa: CSVEYRGQDTIYF
cdr3_nt: TGCAGCGTTGAATACAGGGGGCAGGACACCATATATTTT
j_call: TRBJ1-3
d_call: TRBD1
clone_size: .
v_call: TRBV29-1

cdr3_aa: CASSLVVRGPYEQYF
cdr3_nt: TGTGCCAGCAGCTTAGTGGTGCGGGGACCCTACGAGCAGTACTTC
j_call: TRBJ2-7
d_call: .
clone_size: .
v_call: TRBV7-2

cdr3_aa: CASLNVLGDGEQFF
cdr3_nt: TGTGCCAGTCTCAACGTCCTCGGAGATGGTGAGCAGTTCTTC
j_call: TRBJ2-1
d_call: .
clone_size: .
v_call: TRBV19

cdr3_aa: CASSLVTTGELFF
cdr3_nt: TGTGCCAGCAGCTTAGTAACGACCGGGGAGCTGTTTTTT
j_call: TRBJ2-2
d_call: .
clone_size: .
v_call: TRBV11-3

cdr3_aa: CATMGRSSYNEQFF
cdr3_nt: TGTGCCACCATGGGACGGAGCTCCTACAATGAGCAGTTCTTC
j_call: TRBJ2-1
d_call: .
clone_size: .
v_call: TRBV6-1

cdr3_aa: CATSRDFSGRTNTGELFF
cdr3_nt: TGTGCCACCAGCAGGGATTTTAGCGGGAGGACGAACACCGGGGAGCTGTTTTTT
j_call: TRBJ2-2
d_call: TRBD2
clone_size: .
v_call: TRBV15

cdr3_aa: CASSQAGLAGYTDTQYF
cdr3_nt: TGTGCCAGCAGCCAAGCAGGACTAGCGGGGTACACAGATACGCAGTATTTT
j_call: TRBJ2-3
d_call: TRBD2
clone_size: .
v_call: TRBV5-4

cdr3_aa: CASSVGTEDGYTF
cdr3_nt: TGTGCCAGCAGCGTCGGGACAGAAGATGGCTACACCTTC
j_call: TRBJ1-2
d_call: TRBD1
clone_size: .
v_call: TRBV7-9

cdr3_aa: CASSQRSLAGDTDTQYF
cdr3_nt: TGTGCCAGCAGCCAACGATCTTTAGCGGGAGACACAGATACGCAGTATTTT
j_call: TRBJ2-3
d_call: TRBD2
clone_size: .
v_call: TRBV4-2

cdr3_aa: CASSLGVGQVKAFF
cdr3_nt: TGTGCCAGCAGCTTGGGGGTAGGGCAGGTAAAAGCTTTCTTT
j_call: TRBJ1-1
d_call: .
clone_size: .
v_call: TRBV5-5

cdr3_aa: CASRSDRGNTIYF
cdr3_nt: TGTGCCAGCAGATCGGACAGGGGAAACACCATATATTTT
j_call: TRBJ1-3
d_call: TRBD1
clone_size: few
v_call: TRBV6-5

cdr3_aa: CASSLIPGDYGYTF
cdr3_nt: TGTGCCAGCAGCCTAATACCCGGGGACTATGGCTACACCTTC
j_call: TRBJ1-2
d_call: .
clone_size: .
v_call: TRBV7-2

cdr3_aa: CASSDRRLAESSYNEQFF
cdr3_nt: TGTGCCAGCAGCGATCGTCGACTAGCGGAGAGCTCCTACAATGAGCAGTTCTTC
j_call: TRBJ2-1
d_call: TRBD2
clone_size: .
v_call: TRBV5-6

cdr3_aa: CASSSGPPRAGELFF
cdr3_nt: TGTGCCAGCAGCTCGGGACCTCCCCGGGCCGGGGAGCTGTTTTTT
j_call: TRBJ2-2
d_call: .
clone_size: .
v_call: TRBV9

cdr3_aa: CASSDGTSGRTDTQYF
cdr3_nt: TGTGCCAGCAGCGATGGGACTAGCGGGAGGACAGATACGCAGTATTTT
j_call: TRBJ2-3
d_call: TRBD2
clone_size: .
v_call: TRBV9

cdr3_aa: CATSRDMGTNQPQHF
cdr3_nt: TGTGCCACCAGCAGAGATATGGGGACTAATCAGCCCCAGCATTTT
j_call: TRBJ1-5
d_call: .
clone_size: .
v_call: TRBV15

cdr3_aa: CASSLGGTYEQYF
cdr3_nt: TGTGCCAGCAGCTTAGGCGGCACCTACGAGCAGTACTTC
j_call: TRBJ2-7
d_call: .
clone_size: .
v_call: TRBV7-8

cdr3_aa: CASSWEDRGFYEQYF
cdr3_nt: TGCGCCAGCAGCTGGGAAGACAGGGGATTCTACGAGCAGTACTTC
j_call: TRBJ2-7
d_call: TRBD1
clone_size: .
v_call: TRBV5-1

cdr3_aa: CASSLSSREQYF
cdr3_nt: TGTGCCAGCAGCTTAAGTTCCCGGGAGCAGTACTTC
j_call: TRBJ2-7
d_call: .
clone_size: .
v_call: TRBV7-9

cdr3_aa: CANSRATGNGNTIYF
cdr3_nt: TGTGCCAACAGCAGAGCGACAGGGAACGGAAACACCATATATTTT
j_call: TRBJ1-3
d_call: TRBD1
clone_size: .
v_call: TRBV15

cdr3_aa: CASSARVVDTQYF
cdr3_nt: TGTGCCAGCAGCGCCAGGGTTGTGGATACGCAGTATTTT
j_call: TRBJ2-3
d_call: .
clone_size: .
v_call: TRBV9

cdr3_aa: CASRGIREWDEQYF
cdr3_nt: TGTGCCAGCAGAGGGATCAGGGAATGGGACGAGCAGTACTTC
j_call: TRBJ2-7
d_call: .
clone_size: once
v_call: TRBV25-1

cdr3_aa: CASSPPGDGSNYGYTF
cdr3_nt: TGTGCCAGCTCACCACCAGGCGACGGATCTAACTATGGCTACACCTTC
j_call: TRBJ1-2
d_call: .
clone_size: .
v_call: TRBV18

cdr3_aa: CASSSPGTGDGYTF
cdr3_nt: TGTGCCAGCAGCTCCCCCGGGACAGGGGATGGCTACACCTTC
j_call: TRBJ1-2
d_call: TRBD1
clone_size: .
v_call: TRBV7-9

cdr3_aa: CASSTKTGYNSPLHF
cdr3_nt: TGTGCCAGCAGTACCAAGACAGGGTATAATTCACCCCTCCACTTT
j_call: TRBJ1-6
d_call: TRBD1
clone_size: .
v_call: TRBV27

cdr3_aa: CASSTLTPADSYEQYF
cdr3_nt: TGTGCCAGTAGTACCCTGACCCCCGCGGATTCCTACGAGCAGTACTTC
j_call: TRBJ2-7
d_call: .
clone_size: .
v_call: TRBV19

cdr3_aa: CASSIDNRGNYGYTF
cdr3_nt: TGTGCCAGTAGTATAGATAACAGGGGAAACTATGGCTACACCTTC
j_call: TRBJ1-2
d_call: TRBD1
clone_size: .
v_call: TRBV19

cdr3_aa: CASSLDRATDTQYF
cdr3_nt: TGTGCCAGCAGCTTAGACAGGGCCACAGATACGCAGTATTTT
j_call: TRBJ2-3
d_call: .
clone_size: .
v_call: TRBV7-2